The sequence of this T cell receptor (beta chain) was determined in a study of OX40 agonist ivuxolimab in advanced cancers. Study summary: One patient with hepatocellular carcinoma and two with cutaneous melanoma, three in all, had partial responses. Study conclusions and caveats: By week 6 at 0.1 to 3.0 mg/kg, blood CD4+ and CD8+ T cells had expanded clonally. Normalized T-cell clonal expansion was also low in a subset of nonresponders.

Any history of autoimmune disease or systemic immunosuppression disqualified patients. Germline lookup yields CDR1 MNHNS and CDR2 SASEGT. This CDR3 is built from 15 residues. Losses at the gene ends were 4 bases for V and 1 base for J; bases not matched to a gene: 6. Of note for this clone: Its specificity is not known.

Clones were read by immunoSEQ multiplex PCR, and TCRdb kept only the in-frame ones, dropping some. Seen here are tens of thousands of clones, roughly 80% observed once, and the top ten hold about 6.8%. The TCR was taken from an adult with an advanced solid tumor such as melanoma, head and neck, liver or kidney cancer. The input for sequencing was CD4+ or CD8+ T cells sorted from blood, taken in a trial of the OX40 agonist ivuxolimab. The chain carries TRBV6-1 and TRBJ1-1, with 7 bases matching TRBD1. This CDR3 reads CASSVTGQPNTEAFF. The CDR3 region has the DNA TGTGCCAGCAGTGTGACGGGACAGCCGAACACTGAAGCTTTCTTT.